The T cell receptor beta chain described here comes from a study of blood T cell repertoires in COVID-19. V dropped 1 base and J dropped 7; count of bases not matched to a gene: 8. This CDR3 comprises 16 residues. Germline CDR1 and CDR2: KGHDR and SFDVKD. Measured with immunoSEQ multiplex PCR; TCRdb has only the in-frame clones, and not every one. The data contain about 63,000 clones, approximately 85% of them singletons. The table lists this clone with a count of one. The rearrangement joins TRBV24-1 to TRBJ2-2; 7 bases map to TRBD2. The TCR sequence derives from a human donor in a cohort sampled during active COVID-19. Sequencing used peripheral blood. The CDR3 DNA reads as TGTGCCACCAGTGATTTCGCGGGAGCAAGGTACGGGGAGCTGTTTTTT. Protein: CATSDFAGARYGELFF.